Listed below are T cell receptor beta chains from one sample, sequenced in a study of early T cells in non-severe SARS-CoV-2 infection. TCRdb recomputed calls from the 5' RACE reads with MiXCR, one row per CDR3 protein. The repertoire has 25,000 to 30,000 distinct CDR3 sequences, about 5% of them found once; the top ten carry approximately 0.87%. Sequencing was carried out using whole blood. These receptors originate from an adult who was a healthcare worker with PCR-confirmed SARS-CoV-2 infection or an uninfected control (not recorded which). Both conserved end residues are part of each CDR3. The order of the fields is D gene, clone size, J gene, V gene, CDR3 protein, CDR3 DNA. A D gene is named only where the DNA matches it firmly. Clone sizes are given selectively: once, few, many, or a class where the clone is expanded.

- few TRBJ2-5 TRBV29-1 CSVVSLQETQYF TGCAGCGTTGTCAGCCTTCAAGAGACCCAGTACTTC
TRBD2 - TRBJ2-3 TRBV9 CASSPVAGGTDTQYF TGTGCCAGCAGCCCCGTAGCGGGGGGGACAGATACGCAGTATTTT
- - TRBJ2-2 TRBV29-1 CSVDGGRGPTGELFF TGCAGCGTTGACGGCGGGCGGGGACCCACCGGGGAGCTGTTTTTT
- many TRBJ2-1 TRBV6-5 CASSYRGAEQFF TGTGCCAGCAGTTATAGGGGGGCTGAGCAGTTCTTC
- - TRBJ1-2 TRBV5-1 CASSLGVTGGYTF TGCGCCAGCAGCTTGGGAGTTACCGGCGGCTACACCTTC
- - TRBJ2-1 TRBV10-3 CAISDTLGQFF TGTGCCATCAGTGATACACTAGGCCAGTTCTTC
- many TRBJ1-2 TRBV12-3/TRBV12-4 CASSLVDSYGYTF TGTGCCAGCAGTTTAGTAGACAGCTATGGCTACACCTTC
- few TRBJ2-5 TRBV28 CASSLSSVGGQETQYF TGTGCCAGCAGTTTATCCTCGGTAGGGGGGCAAGAGACCCAGTACTTC
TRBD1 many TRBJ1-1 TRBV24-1 CATGTGSNTEAFF TGTGCCACTGGGACAGGGTCGAACACTGAAGCTTTCTTT
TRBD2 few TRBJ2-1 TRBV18 CASSPSGVRNEQFF TGTGCCAGCTCACCAAGCGGGGTCCGGAATGAGCAGTTCTTC
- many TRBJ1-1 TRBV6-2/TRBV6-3 CASSRHGNTEAFF TGTGCCAGCAGCCGACACGGGAACACTGAAGCTTTCTTT
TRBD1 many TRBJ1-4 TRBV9 CASSMTGDGEKLFF TGTGCCAGCAGCATGACAGGGGATGGCGAAAAACTGTTTTTT
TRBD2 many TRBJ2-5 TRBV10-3 CAISDSTSGETQYF TGTGCCATCAGTGACTCGACTAGCGGGGAGACCCAGTACTTC
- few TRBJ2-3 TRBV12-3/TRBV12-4 CASSLERARDTQYF TGTGCCAGCAGTTTGGAGCGGGCCAGGGATACGCAGTATTTT
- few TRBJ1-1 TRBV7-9 CASSLEQVGTEAFF TGTGCCAGCAGCTTAGAACAGGTCGGGACTGAAGCTTTCTTT
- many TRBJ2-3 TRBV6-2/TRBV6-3 CASTPGDGTQYF TGTGCCAGCACCCCTGGGGACGGTACACAGTATTTT
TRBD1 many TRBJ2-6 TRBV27 CASSSAGGSGANVLTF TGTGCCAGCAGTTCAGCAGGGGGCTCTGGGGCCAACGTCCTGACTTTC
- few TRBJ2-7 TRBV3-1 CASSQHRTGNDEQYF TGTGCCAGCAGCCAACATCGGACCGGTAACGACGAGCAGTACTTC
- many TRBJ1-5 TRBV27 CASRSGGQPQHF TGTGCCAGCAGGAGTGGGGGTCAGCCCCAGCATTTT
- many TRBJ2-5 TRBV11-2 CASSLTGETQYF TGTGCCAGCAGCCTCACCGGTGAGACCCAGTACTTC
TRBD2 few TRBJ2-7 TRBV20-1 CSASGTSGRFSYEQYF TGCAGTGCTAGCGGGACTAGCGGGAGGTTCTCCTACGAGCAGTACTTC
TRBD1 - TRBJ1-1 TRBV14 CASSQERQGTEAFF TGTGCCAGCAGCCAAGAAAGACAGGGCACTGAAGCTTTCTTT
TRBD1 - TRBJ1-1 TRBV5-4 CASSLDRGRIMNTEAFF TGTGCCAGCAGCTTGGACAGGGGGCGAATCATGAACACTGAAGCTTTCTTT
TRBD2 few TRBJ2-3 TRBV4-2 CASSQGSGGPTDTQYF TGTGCCAGCAGCCAAGGTTCGGGGGGGCCGACAGATACGCAGTATTTT
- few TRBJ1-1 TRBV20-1 CSARLNTEAFF TGCAGTGCTAGGTTGAACACTGAAGCTTTCTTT
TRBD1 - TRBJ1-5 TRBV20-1 CSARAGILGTGNNQPQHF TGCAGTGCTAGAGCTGGGATTTTGGGGACAGGGAACAATCAGCCCCAGCATTTT
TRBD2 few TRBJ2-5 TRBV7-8 CASSPMGLGETQYF TGTGCCAGCAGCCCGATGGGACTAGGGGAGACCCAGTACTTC
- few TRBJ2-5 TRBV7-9 CASSLGYPKETQYF TGTGCCAGCAGCTTAGGCTACCCGAAGGAGACCCAGTACTTC